This entry features one T cell receptor (beta chain) sequence. Its antigen remains unknown. This sample was included in a study of blood T cells in healthy people across ages. General study results and limits: Observed TCR beta diversity per million T cells went down as age went up. This fall followed a roughly linear course with age. With donor CMV status unknown, expanded clonotype changes were possibly confounded.

The germline V gene has CDR1 MNHEY and CDR2 SVGEGT. This CDR3 comprises 14 residues. Germline trimming cut 4 bases from V and 4 bases from J; bases unmatched to any gene: 7. Primed by a sample-barcoded 5' primer and a J-beta primer mix, a second PCR proceeded for 7 to 11 cycles. Tags on each cDNA molecule came from a template-switch adaptor with 12 random nucleotides. TCRdb re-derived calls from the 5' RACE reads in MiXCR, one entry per CDR3 protein. The table has around 750,000 distinct CDR3 sequences, about 48% seen once. The V gene is TRBV6-2 or TRBV6-3, the J gene TRBJ2-7; TRBD1 matches at 7 bases. The receptor was isolated from a man of 80 years or more in good health. Sequencing used blood. CDR3 in DNA: TGTGCCAGCAGTTCCACAGGGGTAAAGTACGAGCAGTACTTC. It specifies CASSSTGVKYEQYF.